What follows are 8 T cell receptor beta chains derived from one specimen sequenced in a study of CD8+CD57+ T cells in acquired aplastic anemia. Patients sequenced had flow cytometry evidence of CD8+CD57+ cell expansion. The study profiled TCR beta VDJ and CDR3 using genomic DNA as template. MiXCR, run by TCRdb on the reads, gives a single entry per CDR3 protein. The sample yields 180,000 or so distinct CDR3 sequences, approximately 48% seen once. The sequencing sample was made of sorted CD4+, CD8+, or CD8+CD57+ T cells (not recorded which) from PBMCs. Receptors were obtained from a human donor with aplastic anemia.

This clonotype was observed many times. The rearrangement joins TRBV20-1 to TRBJ2-7; no clear D. Germline CDR1 DFQATT, CDR2 SNEGSKA (reference sequence). Trimming removed 1 base from V and 1 base from J, with 14 bases in between. This CDR3 region has 15 residues. The CDR3 region has the DNA TGCAGTGCTAGAGGCGGAAGAGAGCTTTCCTACGAGCAGTACTTC. Translation: CSARGGRELSYEQYF.

The chain recombines TRBV25-1 with TRBJ1-1, with TRBD1 as a possible D gene (5 bases). Germline assignment: CDR1 MGHDK and CDR2 SYGVNS. The CDR3 runs 12 residues. Trimming shortened V by 6 bases and J by 1 base, and 6 bases separated the two germline ends. CDR3 sequence (DNA): TGTGCCAGCAGAGGACAGAACACTGAAGCTTTCTTT. It specifies CASRGQNTEAFF.

This clonotype has a single count. The V gene is TRBV7-9, the J gene TRBJ1-4, with D unresolved. The CDR3 contains 15 residues. Germline CDR1 and CDR2: SEHNR and FQNEAQ (reference sequence). Deletions cut 5 bases from V and 4 bases from J, with 14 bases between. DNA of the CDR3: TGTGCCAGCAGCCCGACGGGATCTCATAATGAAAAACTGTTTTTT. It yields the protein CASSPTGSHNEKLFF.

This clonotype was seen many times. CDR3 in DNA: TGCGCCAGCAGCTTGGAAGCAGTTAACACCGGGGAGCTGTTTTTT. Its translation: CASSLEAVNTGELFF. V gene TRBV5-1 combines with J gene TRBJ2-2; D remains unclear. V was pared by 0 bases and J by 2 bases, with 8 bases between. This CDR3 has 15 residues. The germline V gene has CDR1 SGHRS and CDR2 YFSETQ.

This clonotype was counted a few times. A much larger clone lies one base from this, so it may be a read error. This chain links TRBV12-5 with TRBJ1-5; D call uncertain. Germline-derived CDR1 and CDR2 are LGHNT and FRNRAP. The CDR3 contains 13 residues. The ends were cut back, 4 bases at V and 6 bases at J, with 10 bases in the middle. The CDR3 loop reads CASGSVMGQPQHF. CDR3 nucleotides: TGTGCTAGTGGTTCGGTAATGGGTCAGCCCCAGCATTTT.

This clonotype was detected many times. The chain links TRBV4-3 to TRBJ1-1; D is perhaps TRBD1 (5 bases). Germline CDR1 reads LGHNA; CDR2 reads YSLEER. The CDR3 consists of 16 residues. The ends were cut back, 1 base at V and 7 bases at J, with 19 bases in the middle. In DNA, the CDR3 is TGCGCCAGCAGCCAAGGAGCGAGGGGCAAAGGAAGTGAAGCTTTCTTT. Translating gives CASSQGARGKGSEAFF.

The chain employs TRBV2 and TRBJ2-7, with a possible D match to TRBD1 (6 bases). The CDR3 has 13 residues. From germline, CDR1 is SNHLY and CDR2 FYNNEI. With 8 bases removed from V and 0 bases from J, the gap between germline ends came to 11 bases. CDR3 amino acids: CASEGESSYEQYF. The CDR3 DNA follows: TGTGCCAGCGAGGGGGAGAGCTCCTACGAGCAGTACTTC.

This chain uses TRBV30 with TRBJ2-1; 14 nucleotides agree with TRBD2. Germline CDR1 is GTSNPN and CDR2 is SVGIG (reference sequence). This CDR3 comprises 13 residues. V shed 7 bases and J 9 bases; nucleotides not matched to a gene: 5. CDR3 bases: TGTGCCTCAGGGACTAGCGGGAGACGTGAGCAGTTCTTC. Translated: CASGTSGRREQFF.